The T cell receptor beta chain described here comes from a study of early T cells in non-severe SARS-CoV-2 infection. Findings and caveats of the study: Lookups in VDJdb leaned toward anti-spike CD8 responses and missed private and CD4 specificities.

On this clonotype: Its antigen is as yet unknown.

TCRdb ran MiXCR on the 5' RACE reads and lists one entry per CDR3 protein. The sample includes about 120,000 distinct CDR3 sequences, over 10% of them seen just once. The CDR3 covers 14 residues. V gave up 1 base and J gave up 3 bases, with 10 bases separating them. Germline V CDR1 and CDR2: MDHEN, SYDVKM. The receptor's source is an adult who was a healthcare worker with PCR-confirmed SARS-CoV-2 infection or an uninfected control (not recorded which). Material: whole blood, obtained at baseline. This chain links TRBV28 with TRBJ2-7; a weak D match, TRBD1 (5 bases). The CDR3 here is CASSLSDSFYEQYF. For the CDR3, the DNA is TGTGCCAGCAGTTTATCCGACAGTTTCTACGAGCAGTACTTC.